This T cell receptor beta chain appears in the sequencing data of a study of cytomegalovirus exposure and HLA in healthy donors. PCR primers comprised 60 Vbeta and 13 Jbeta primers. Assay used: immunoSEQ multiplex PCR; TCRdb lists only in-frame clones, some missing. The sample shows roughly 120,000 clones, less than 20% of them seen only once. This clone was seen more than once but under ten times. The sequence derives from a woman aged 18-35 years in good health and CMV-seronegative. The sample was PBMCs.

In nucleotides, the CDR3 is TGCGCCAGCCGGGGGACTAGCGCAGTTCGTCAAACGCAGTATTTT. Its protein product is CASRGTSAVRQTQYF. J is TRBJ2-3 and V is TRBV5-1; 10 bases are a match to TRBD2. The length of the CDR3 is 15 residues. Looked up from germline, CDR1 is SGHRS and CDR2 is YFSETQ. With 7 bases clipped from V and 9 bases from J, the junction kept 14 bases outside the gene matches.